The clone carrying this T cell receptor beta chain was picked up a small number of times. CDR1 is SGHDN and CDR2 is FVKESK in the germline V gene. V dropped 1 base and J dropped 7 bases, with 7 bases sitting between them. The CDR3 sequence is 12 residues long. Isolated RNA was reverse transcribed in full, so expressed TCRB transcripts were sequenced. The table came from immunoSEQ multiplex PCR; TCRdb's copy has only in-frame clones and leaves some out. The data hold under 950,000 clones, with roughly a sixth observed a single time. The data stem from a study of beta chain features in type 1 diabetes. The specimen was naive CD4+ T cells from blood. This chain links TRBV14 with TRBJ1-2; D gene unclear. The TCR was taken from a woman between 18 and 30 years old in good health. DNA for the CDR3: TGTGCCAGCAGCCAAGTTTATGGTGGCTACACCTTC. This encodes CASSQVYGGYTF.